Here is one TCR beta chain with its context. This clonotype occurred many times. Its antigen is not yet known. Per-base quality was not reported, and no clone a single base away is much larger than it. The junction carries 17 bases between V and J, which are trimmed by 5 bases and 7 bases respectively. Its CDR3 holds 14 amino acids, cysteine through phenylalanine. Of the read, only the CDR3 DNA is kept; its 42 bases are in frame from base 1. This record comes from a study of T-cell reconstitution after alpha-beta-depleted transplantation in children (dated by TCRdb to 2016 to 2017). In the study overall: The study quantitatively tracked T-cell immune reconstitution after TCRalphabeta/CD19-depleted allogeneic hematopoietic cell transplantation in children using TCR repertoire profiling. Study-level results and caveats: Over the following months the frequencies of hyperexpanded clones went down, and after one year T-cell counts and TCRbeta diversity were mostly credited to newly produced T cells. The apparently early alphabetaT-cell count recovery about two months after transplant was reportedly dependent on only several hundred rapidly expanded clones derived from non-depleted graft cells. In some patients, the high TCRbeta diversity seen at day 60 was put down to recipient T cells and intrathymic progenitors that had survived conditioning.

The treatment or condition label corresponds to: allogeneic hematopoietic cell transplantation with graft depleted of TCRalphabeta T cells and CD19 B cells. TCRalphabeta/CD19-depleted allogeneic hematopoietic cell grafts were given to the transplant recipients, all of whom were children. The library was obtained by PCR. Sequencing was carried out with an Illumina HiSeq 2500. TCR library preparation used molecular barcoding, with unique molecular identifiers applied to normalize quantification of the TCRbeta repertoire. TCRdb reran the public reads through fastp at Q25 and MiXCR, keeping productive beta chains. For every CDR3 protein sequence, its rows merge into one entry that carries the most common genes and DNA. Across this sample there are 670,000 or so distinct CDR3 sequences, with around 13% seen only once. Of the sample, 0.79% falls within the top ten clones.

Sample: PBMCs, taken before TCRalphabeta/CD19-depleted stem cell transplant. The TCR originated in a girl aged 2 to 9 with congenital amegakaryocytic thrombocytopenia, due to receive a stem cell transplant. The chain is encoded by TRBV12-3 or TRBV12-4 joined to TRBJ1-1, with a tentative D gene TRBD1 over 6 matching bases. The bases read TGTGCCAGCAGTGGAGCCACAGGGAAAAATGAAGCTTTCTTT. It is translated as CASSGATGKNEAFF.